This T cell receptor beta chain was profiled in a study of cytomegalovirus exposure and HLA in healthy donors. The study, taken as a whole, reports: Later work found most CMV-associated TCR beta chains apparently HLA-restricted. The classifier was said to identify cytomegalovirus status with high specificity and sensitivity. V- and J-gene trimming of TCR beta was linked (in a later analysis) to a missense DCLRE1C variant.

As to this clone: The target antigen is unknown.

PCR employed 60 Vbeta and 13 Jbeta primers. Profiled with immunoSEQ multiplex PCR; TCRdb holds only in-frame clones, not every one. The sample contains around 190,000 clones, about 80% of which appear only once. The junction had 3 bases not matched to a gene; V was cut back by 5 bases and J by 0 bases. The CDR3 loop spans 15 amino acids. CDR1 and CDR2 (germline): MNHNS, SASEGT. V is TRBV6-1 and J is TRBJ1-3; the match to TRBD1 covers 8 bases. This clonotype originated in a woman between 25 and 40 years old in good health and CMV-seropositive. Sample: PBMCs. The CDR3 is CASSRDRSSGNTIYF. CDR3 sequence (DNA): TGTGCCAGCAGTAGGGACAGGTCCTCTGGAAACACCATATATTTT.